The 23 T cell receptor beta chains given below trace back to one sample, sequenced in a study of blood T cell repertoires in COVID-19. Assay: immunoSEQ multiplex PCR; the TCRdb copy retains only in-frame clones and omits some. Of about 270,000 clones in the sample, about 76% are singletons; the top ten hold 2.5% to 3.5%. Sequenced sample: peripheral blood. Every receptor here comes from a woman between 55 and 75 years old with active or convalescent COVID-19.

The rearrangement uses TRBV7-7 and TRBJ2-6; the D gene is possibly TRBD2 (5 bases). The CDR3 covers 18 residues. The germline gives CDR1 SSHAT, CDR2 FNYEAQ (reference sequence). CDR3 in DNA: TGTGCTTCCGCGGACTGTCGATCAGCTATCGCTGGGGCCAACGTCCTGACTTTC. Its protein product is CASADCRSAIAGANVLTF.

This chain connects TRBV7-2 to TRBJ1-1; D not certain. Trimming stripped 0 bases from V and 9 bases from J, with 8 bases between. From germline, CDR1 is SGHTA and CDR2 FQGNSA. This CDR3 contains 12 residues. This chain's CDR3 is CASSLAPSKAFF. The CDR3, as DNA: TGTGCCAGCAGCTTAGCCCCAAGCAAAGCTTTCTTT.

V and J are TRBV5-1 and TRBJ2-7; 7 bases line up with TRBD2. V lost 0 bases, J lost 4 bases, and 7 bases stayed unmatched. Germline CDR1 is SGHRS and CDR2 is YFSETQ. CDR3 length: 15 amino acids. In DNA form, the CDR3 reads TGCGCCAGCAGCTTGGCCGGTGGGGGAGGGTACGAGCAGTACTTC. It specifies CASSLAGGGGYEQYF. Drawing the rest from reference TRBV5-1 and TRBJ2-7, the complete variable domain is KAGVTQTPRYLIKTRGQQVTLSCSPISGHRSVSWYQQTPGQGLQFLFEYFSETQRNKGNFPGRFSGRQFSNSRSEMNVSTLELGDSALYLCASSLAGGGGYEQYFGPGTRLTVT.

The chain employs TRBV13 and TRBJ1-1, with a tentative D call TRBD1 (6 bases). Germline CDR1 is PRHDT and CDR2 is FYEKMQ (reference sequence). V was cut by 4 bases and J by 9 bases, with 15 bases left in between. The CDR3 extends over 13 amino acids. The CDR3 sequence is CASSWGKGVQAFF. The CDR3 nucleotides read TGTGCCAGCAGCTGGGGGAAGGGGGTCCAAGCTTTCTTT.

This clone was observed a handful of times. This CDR3 reads CASSQVGGSTNSPLHF. The CDR3 region has the DNA TGCGCCAGCAGCCAAGTTGGAGGCTCCACCAATTCACCCCTCCACTTT. This chain links TRBV4-1 with TRBJ1-6, with D unclear. V was trimmed by 1 base and J by 7 bases, leaving 14 bases between them. There are 16 residues in the CDR3. The germline V gene has CDR1 MGHRA and CDR2 YSYEKL.

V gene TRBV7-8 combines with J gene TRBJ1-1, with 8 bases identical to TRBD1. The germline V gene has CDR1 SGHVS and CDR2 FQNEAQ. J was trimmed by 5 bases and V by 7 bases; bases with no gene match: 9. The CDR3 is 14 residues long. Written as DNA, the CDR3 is TGTGCCAGCACCCAAAACAGGGGGGCGACTGAAGCTTTCTTT. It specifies CASTQNRGATEAFF.

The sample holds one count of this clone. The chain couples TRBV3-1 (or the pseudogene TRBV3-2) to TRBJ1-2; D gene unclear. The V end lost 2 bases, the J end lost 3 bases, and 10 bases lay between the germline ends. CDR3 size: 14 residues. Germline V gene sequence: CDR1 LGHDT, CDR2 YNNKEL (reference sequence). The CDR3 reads CASSQSHIDYGYTF. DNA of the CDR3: TGTGCCAGCAGCCAAAGTCACATTGACTATGGCTACACCTTC.

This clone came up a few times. CDR3 DNA: TGTGCCAGTAGGCGGACAGGGGGGAACTATGGCTACACCTTC. Its protein product is CASRRTGGNYGYTF. V gene TRBV19 combines with J gene TRBJ1-2; 10 nucleotides align to TRBD1. Germline V gene lookup returns CDR1 LNHDA and CDR2 SQIVND (reference sequence). The V segment lost 6 bases and the J segment 2 bases; nucleotides outside the gene matches: 3. This CDR3 contains 14 residues.

The CDR3 coding sequence is TGTGCCAGCAGCGACGGACAGGGAGGCAACTATGGCTACACCTTC. Translation: CASSDGQGGNYGYTF. The chain links TRBV9 to TRBJ1-2, with 8 bases identical to TRBD1. The CDR3 totals 15 residues. Germline values: CDR1 SGDLS, CDR2 YYNGEE. Trimming removed 3 bases from V and 2 bases from J; junction bases left unmatched: 6.

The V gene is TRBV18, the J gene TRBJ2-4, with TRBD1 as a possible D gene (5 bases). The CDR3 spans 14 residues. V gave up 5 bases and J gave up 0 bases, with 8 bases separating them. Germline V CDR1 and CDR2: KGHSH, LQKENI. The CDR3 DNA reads TGTGCCAGCTCAGAACAGGTAGCCAAAAACATTCAGTACTTC. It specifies CASSEQVAKNIQYF.

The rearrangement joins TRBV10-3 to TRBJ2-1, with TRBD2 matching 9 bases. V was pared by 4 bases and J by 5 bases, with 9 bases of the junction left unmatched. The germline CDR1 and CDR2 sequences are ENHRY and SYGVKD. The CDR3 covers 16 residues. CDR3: CAISAGGGALHNEQFF. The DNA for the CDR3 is TGTGCCATCAGTGCCGGCGGGGGGGCCTTACACAATGAGCAGTTCTTC.

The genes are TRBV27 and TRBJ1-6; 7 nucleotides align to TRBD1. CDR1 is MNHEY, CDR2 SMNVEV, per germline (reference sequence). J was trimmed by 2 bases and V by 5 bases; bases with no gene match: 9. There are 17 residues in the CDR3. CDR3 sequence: CASSDNRGGAYNSPLHF. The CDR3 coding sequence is TGTGCCAGCAGTGATAACAGGGGCGGCGCCTATAATTCACCCCTCCACTTT.

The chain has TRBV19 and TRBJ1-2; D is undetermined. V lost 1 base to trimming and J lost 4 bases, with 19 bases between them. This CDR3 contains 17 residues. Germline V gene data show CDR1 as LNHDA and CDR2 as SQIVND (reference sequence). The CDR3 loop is CASSIGSQMVSIYGYTF. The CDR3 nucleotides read TGTGCCAGTAGTATAGGGTCGCAGATGGTCTCCATCTATGGCTACACCTTC.

The DNA of the CDR3 is TGCGCCAGCAGCTTGGGACAGTTCACTAATGAAAAACTGTTTTTT. Amino acids: CASSLGQFTNEKLFF. The chain combines TRBV5-1 with TRBJ1-4; a weak D match, TRBD1 (5 bases). Trimming shortened V by 0 bases and J by 2 bases, and 8 bases separated the two germline ends. There are 15 residues in the CDR3. The germline V gene has CDR1 SGHRS and CDR2 YFSETQ.

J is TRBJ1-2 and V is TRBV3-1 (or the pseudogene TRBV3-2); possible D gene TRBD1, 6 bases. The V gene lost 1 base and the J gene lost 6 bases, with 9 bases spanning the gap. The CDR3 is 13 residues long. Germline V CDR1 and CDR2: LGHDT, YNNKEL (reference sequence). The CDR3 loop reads CASSQVTGNGYTF. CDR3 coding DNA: TGTGCCAGCAGCCAAGTAACAGGGAATGGCTACACCTTC.

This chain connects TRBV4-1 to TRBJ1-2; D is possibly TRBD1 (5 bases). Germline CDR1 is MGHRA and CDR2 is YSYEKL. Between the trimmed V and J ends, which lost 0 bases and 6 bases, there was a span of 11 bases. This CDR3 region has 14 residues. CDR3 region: CASSQDGGADGYTF. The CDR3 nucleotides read TGCGCCAGCAGCCAAGATGGAGGGGCAGATGGCTACACCTTC.

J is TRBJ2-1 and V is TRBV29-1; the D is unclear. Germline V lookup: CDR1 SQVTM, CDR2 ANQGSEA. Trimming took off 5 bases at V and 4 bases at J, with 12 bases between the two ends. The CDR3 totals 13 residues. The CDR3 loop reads CSVYTIVYNEQFF. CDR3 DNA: TGCAGCGTTTATACAATCGTTTACAATGAGCAGTTCTTC.

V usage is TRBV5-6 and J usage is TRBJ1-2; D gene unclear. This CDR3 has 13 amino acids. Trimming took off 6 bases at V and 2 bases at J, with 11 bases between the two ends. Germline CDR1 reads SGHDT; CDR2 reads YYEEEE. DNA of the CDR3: TGTGCCAGCACCACTGCGGGGAACTATGGCTACACCTTC. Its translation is CASTTAGNYGYTF.

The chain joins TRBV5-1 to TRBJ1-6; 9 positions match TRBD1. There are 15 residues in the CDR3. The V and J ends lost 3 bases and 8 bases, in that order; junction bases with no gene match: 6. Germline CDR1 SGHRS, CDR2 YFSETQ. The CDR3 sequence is CASSWGTGGDSPLHF. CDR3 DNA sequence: TGCGCCAGCAGCTGGGGTACAGGGGGCGATTCACCCCTCCACTTT.

CDR3 sequence reads: CASSLGTDPGANVLTF. The CDR3 region has the DNA TGCGCCAGCAGCCTTGGGACAGACCCTGGGGCCAACGTCCTGACTTTC. The chain joins TRBV5-1 to TRBJ2-6; 7 bases are a match to TRBD1. This CDR3 region has 16 residues. The V gene end was trimmed by 4 bases and the J gene end by 2 bases; junction bases not matched to a gene: 6. From germline, CDR1 is SGHRS and CDR2 YFSETQ.

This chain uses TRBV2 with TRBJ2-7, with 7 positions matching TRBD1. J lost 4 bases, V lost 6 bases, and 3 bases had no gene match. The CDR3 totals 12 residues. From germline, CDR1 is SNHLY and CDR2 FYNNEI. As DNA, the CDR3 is TGTGCCAGCAGGGGACAGCCTTACGAGCAGTACTTC. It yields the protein CASRGQPYEQYF.

DNA of the CDR3: TGTGCCAGCAGCGCCGGGACTTTCTACGAGCAGTACTTC. It codes for CASSAGTFYEQYF. The V gene is TRBV11-2, the J gene TRBJ2-7, with D maybe TRBD2 (6 bases). Per the germline V gene, CDR1 is SGHAT and CDR2 is FQNNGV. The CDR3 totals 13 residues. V lost 5 bases, J lost 3 bases, and 11 bases lay in between.

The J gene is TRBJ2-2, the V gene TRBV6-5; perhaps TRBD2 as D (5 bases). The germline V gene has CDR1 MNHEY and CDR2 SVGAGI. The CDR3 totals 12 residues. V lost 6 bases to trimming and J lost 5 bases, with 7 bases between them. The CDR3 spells CASSRRTGELFF. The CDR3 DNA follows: TGTGCCAGCAGCCGGAGGACCGGGGAGCTGTTTTTT.